These T cell receptor beta chains were read from a single sample in a study of cytomegalovirus exposure and HLA in healthy donors. Here immunoSEQ multiplex PCR was the method, and the copy in TCRdb shows in-frame clones only, minus some. The sample lists 210,000 or so clones; just over 75% were seen once. Sequencing input: PBMCs. The receptors were gathered from a young man in good health and CMV-seronegative. Both conserved end residues are part of each CDR3. Each record gives: V gene, clone size, D gene, J gene, CDR3 DNA, CDR3 protein. A D gene is named only where the DNA matches it firmly. The size entry is marked missing in some rows and otherwise reads once, few, many or a size class.

v_call: TRBV30
clone_size: NA
d_call: TRBD1
j_call: TRBJ2-7
cdr3_nt: TGTGCCTGGAGTACCGGGACAGGGGCCTACGAGCAGTACTTC
cdr3_aa: CAWSTGTGAYEQYF

v_call: TRBV4-1
clone_size: once
d_call: NA
j_call: TRBJ2-3
cdr3_nt: TGCGCCAGCAGCCAGGAAAGGACTGGGACAGATACGCAGTATTTT
cdr3_aa: CASSQERTGTDTQYF

v_call: TRBV6-1
clone_size: NA
d_call: NA
j_call: TRBJ2-7
cdr3_nt: TGTGCCAGCAGTGAACCACCGCGACTAGTGAATCACGAGCAGTACTTC
cdr3_aa: CASSEPPRLVNHEQYF

v_call: TRBV7-8
clone_size: NA
d_call: NA
j_call: TRBJ1-5
cdr3_nt: TGTGCCAGCAGCTTATCTCCCAATCAGCCCCAGCATTTT
cdr3_aa: CASSLSPNQPQHF

v_call: TRBV28
clone_size: NA
d_call: TRBD1
j_call: TRBJ1-1
cdr3_nt: TGTGCCAGCAGCTTTGGCAGGGGGATAACTGAAGCTTTCTTT
cdr3_aa: CASSFGRGITEAFF

v_call: TRBV18
clone_size: NA
d_call: TRBD2
j_call: TRBJ2-2
cdr3_nt: TGTGCCAGCTCACCAATGCTAGCGGGTAACACCGGGGAGCTGTTTTTT
cdr3_aa: CASSPMLAGNTGELFF

v_call: TRBV21-1
clone_size: NA
d_call: NA
j_call: TRBJ1-5
cdr3_nt: TGTGCCAGCAGCCCCTCGAGGGTAGGCAATCAGCCCCAGCATTTT
cdr3_aa: CASSPSRVGNQPQHF

v_call: TRBV28
clone_size: NA
d_call: NA
j_call: TRBJ1-1
cdr3_nt: TGTGCCAGCACCGAGAGGGGGTGGGGGACTGAAGCTTTCTTT
cdr3_aa: CASTERGWGTEAFF

v_call: TRBV7-3
clone_size: NA
d_call: NA
j_call: TRBJ2-2
cdr3_nt: TGTGCCAGCAGCTTCCCCGAGGGAGCGCCTAACACCGGGGAGCTGTTTTTT
cdr3_aa: CASSFPEGAPNTGELFF

v_call: TRBV6-1
clone_size: NA
d_call: NA
j_call: TRBJ2-5
cdr3_nt: TGTGCCAGCAGCTCCGGACAGAGCCAAGAGACCCAGTACTTC
cdr3_aa: CASSSGQSQETQYF

v_call: TRBV10-1
clone_size: NA
d_call: TRBD1
j_call: TRBJ2-7
cdr3_nt: TGCGCCAGCAGTGAGTCGTATTCGCGGACAGGGGCCGAGCAGTACTTC
cdr3_aa: CASSESYSRTGAEQYF

v_call: TRBV5-6
clone_size: NA
d_call: TRBD1
j_call: TRBJ2-1
cdr3_nt: TGTGCCAGCAGCCGACAGGGGCGCAATGAGCAGTTCTTC
cdr3_aa: CASSRQGRNEQFF

v_call: TRBV28
clone_size: NA
d_call: TRBD1
j_call: TRBJ2-7
cdr3_nt: TGTGCCAGCAGTCTTTTGGGGGACAGGGATTCCTACGAGCAGTACTTC
cdr3_aa: CASSLLGDRDSYEQYF

v_call: TRBV15
clone_size: NA
d_call: NA
j_call: TRBJ1-4
cdr3_nt: TGTGCCACCAGCACGGGACAAGGGAATGAAAAACTGTTTTTT
cdr3_aa: CATSTGQGNEKLFF

v_call: TRBV18
clone_size: few
d_call: NA
j_call: TRBJ1-1
cdr3_nt: TGTGCCAGCTCCGGCGGGGGGAACACTGAAGCTTTCTTT
cdr3_aa: CASSGGGNTEAFF

v_call: TRBV28
clone_size: NA
d_call: TRBD1
j_call: TRBJ2-5
cdr3_nt: TGTGCCAGCAGTCCCGACAGGGTTTACGAGACCCAGTACTTC
cdr3_aa: CASSPDRVYETQYF

v_call: TRBV9
clone_size: NA
d_call: TRBD2
j_call: TRBJ2-1
cdr3_nt: TGTGCCAGCAGCCAGACTAGCGGGATCTTTATGAATGAGCAGTTCTTC
cdr3_aa: CASSQTSGIFMNEQFF

v_call: TRBV19
clone_size: once
d_call: NA
j_call: TRBJ2-1
cdr3_nt: TGTGCCAGTAGTACCCCTTCCGGGACACCTTCCTACAATGAGCAGTTCTTC
cdr3_aa: CASSTPSGTPSYNEQFF

v_call: TRBV25-1
clone_size: few
d_call: NA
j_call: TRBJ2-1
cdr3_nt: TGTGCCACCACGGCAGGGAAAGGCGATGAGCAGTTCTTC
cdr3_aa: CATTAGKGDEQFF

v_call: TRBV5-4
clone_size: NA
d_call: NA
j_call: TRBJ2-4
cdr3_nt: TGTGCCAGCAGCTCCCCTAAGGGAGGCAGAAACATTCAGTACTTC
cdr3_aa: CASSSPKGGRNIQYF

v_call: TRBV30
clone_size: NA
d_call: NA
j_call: TRBJ2-3
cdr3_nt: TGTGCCTGGGACCGGAGGACAGATACGCAGTATTTT
cdr3_aa: CAWDRRTDTQYF

v_call: TRBV28
clone_size: NA
d_call: TRBD1
j_call: TRBJ2-7
cdr3_nt: TGTGCCAGCAACGAACAGGGGGCGGACGAGCAGTACTTC
cdr3_aa: CASNEQGADEQYF

v_call: TRBV2
clone_size: once
d_call: TRBD1
j_call: TRBJ2-7
cdr3_nt: TGTGCCAGCAGTTCTCGACATGTAGGACAGGGGGCTATCGAGCAGTACTTC
cdr3_aa: CASSSRHVGQGAIEQYF

v_call: TRBV7-9
clone_size: few
d_call: TRBD1
j_call: TRBJ1-1
cdr3_nt: TGTGCCAGCAGCTTAACGACAGGGGGCGGAACTGAAGCTTTCTTT
cdr3_aa: CASSLTTGGGTEAFF

v_call: TRBV7-8
clone_size: NA
d_call: NA
j_call: TRBJ2-3
cdr3_nt: TGTGCCAGCAGCTTAGGAAGACTGGATTCGCTATTCTCAGATACGCAGTATTTT
cdr3_aa: CASSLGRLDSLFSDTQYF

v_call: TRBV6-1
clone_size: NA
d_call: NA
j_call: TRBJ2-7
cdr3_nt: TGTGCCAGCATGGGGCAGATCTCCTACGAGCAGTACTTC
cdr3_aa: CASMGQISYEQYF

v_call: TRBV19
clone_size: once
d_call: TRBD1
j_call: TRBJ2-3
cdr3_nt: TGTGCCAGTAAACAGGGGGCTGAACCAGATACGCAGTATTTT
cdr3_aa: CASKQGAEPDTQYF

v_call: TRBV7-9
clone_size: NA
d_call: NA
j_call: TRBJ2-7
cdr3_nt: TGTGCCAGCAGTGCGAGCACGTACGAGCAGTACTTC
cdr3_aa: CASSASTYEQYF

v_call: TRBV15
clone_size: NA
d_call: TRBD1
j_call: TRBJ2-7
cdr3_nt: TGTGCCACCAGCAGAAAGGACAGGCAGGGCGAGCAGTACTTC
cdr3_aa: CATSRKDRQGEQYF

v_call: TRBV5-1
clone_size: NA
d_call: NA
j_call: TRBJ1-1
cdr3_nt: TGCGCCAGCAGCCTGGTGACGGGACACCAGAACACTGAAGCTTTCTTT
cdr3_aa: CASSLVTGHQNTEAFF

v_call: TRBV5-1
clone_size: NA
d_call: NA
j_call: TRBJ1-2
cdr3_nt: TGCGCCAGCCAACCTGGGGGGGGAGGCTATGGCTACACCTTC
cdr3_aa: CASQPGGGGYGYTF

v_call: TRBV5-6
clone_size: NA
d_call: NA
j_call: TRBJ1-6
cdr3_nt: TGTGCCAGCAGCCGCAACGGTGGTCAGGCACCCCTCCACTTT
cdr3_aa: CASSRNGGQAPLHF

v_call: TRBV5-1
clone_size: NA
d_call: NA
j_call: TRBJ1-1
cdr3_nt: TGCGCCAGCACCCGGGGGGGTGGGGACACTGAAGCTTTCTTT
cdr3_aa: CASTRGGGDTEAFF

v_call: TRBV10-3
clone_size: NA
d_call: TRBD2
j_call: TRBJ2-1
cdr3_nt: TGTGCCATCAGTCGGACTAGCGGGAGAACGTTAGGGAACAATGAGCAGTTCTTC
cdr3_aa: CAISRTSGRTLGNNEQFF

v_call: TRBV6-6
clone_size: NA
d_call: TRBD1
j_call: TRBJ1-2
cdr3_nt: TGTGCCAGCAGACTCCCGGACAGGGGCGGTTATGGCTACACCTTC
cdr3_aa: CASRLPDRGGYGYTF

v_call: TRBV28
clone_size: NA
d_call: NA
j_call: TRBJ1-2
cdr3_nt: TGTGCCAGCAGTGGAAGGAGTACAGGCCCAGTTTACTATGGCTACACCTTC
cdr3_aa: CASSGRSTGPVYYGYTF

v_call: TRBV2
clone_size: NA
d_call: TRBD2
j_call: TRBJ2-1
cdr3_nt: TGTGCCAGCTATACTCAAGCGGGAGGCTGGAGTAATGAGCAGTTCTTC
cdr3_aa: CASYTQAGGWSNEQFF

v_call: TRBV7-2
clone_size: few
d_call: TRBD2
j_call: TRBJ2-1
cdr3_nt: TGTGCCAGCAGCCGACGGGGGGGTAACGCCGTTTATGAGCAGTTCTTC
cdr3_aa: CASSRRGGNAVYEQFF

v_call: TRBV11-2
clone_size: NA
d_call: NA
j_call: TRBJ1-2
cdr3_nt: TGTGCCAGCAGCCCCGGGACACCGTATGGCTACACCTTC
cdr3_aa: CASSPGTPYGYTF

v_call: TRBV28
clone_size: NA
d_call: TRBD1
j_call: TRBJ1-5
cdr3_nt: TGTGCCAGCAGTATGACAGGGGATAGCAATCAGCCCCAGCATTTT
cdr3_aa: CASSMTGDSNQPQHF

v_call: TRBV5-1
clone_size: NA
d_call: NA
j_call: TRBJ2-7
cdr3_nt: TGCGCCAGCAGCTCTTCCTTCAGCTCCTACGAGCAGTACTTC
cdr3_aa: CASSSSFSSYEQYF

v_call: TRBV9
clone_size: NA
d_call: NA
j_call: TRBJ1-5
cdr3_nt: TGTGCCAGCAGCGTAGGCGGGGAACGCCAGCCCCAGCATTTT
cdr3_aa: CASSVGGERQPQHF

v_call: TRBV25-1
clone_size: NA
d_call: TRBD2
j_call: TRBJ2-1
cdr3_nt: TGTGCCAGCCTTCCAGCCTGGACTAGCGGGACCAATGAGCAGTTCTTC
cdr3_aa: CASLPAWTSGTNEQFF

v_call: TRBV7-2
clone_size: once
d_call: NA
j_call: TRBJ1-2
cdr3_nt: TGTGCCAGCAGCTTAGCGACAAACTATGGCTACACCTTC
cdr3_aa: CASSLATNYGYTF

v_call: TRBV6-1
clone_size: NA
d_call: TRBD1
j_call: TRBJ1-3
cdr3_nt: TGTGCCAGCAGTGATCCGGGACAGACGTTTGGAAACACCATATATTTT
cdr3_aa: CASSDPGQTFGNTIYF

v_call: TRBV6-5
clone_size: NA
d_call: NA
j_call: TRBJ1-4
cdr3_nt: TGTGCCAGCAGCCCCCGACAGGATTCTGAAAAACTGTTTTTT
cdr3_aa: CASSPRQDSEKLFF

v_call: TRBV6-1
clone_size: few
d_call: TRBD2
j_call: TRBJ2-7
cdr3_nt: TGTGCCAGCAGTGAAGGTTTTCTAGCGGGGGCCTACGAGCAGTACTTC
cdr3_aa: CASSEGFLAGAYEQYF

v_call: TRBV9
clone_size: NA
d_call: NA
j_call: TRBJ2-3
cdr3_nt: TGTGCCAGCAGCGTTTCAGGACACACAGATACGCAGTATTTT
cdr3_aa: CASSVSGHTDTQYF

v_call: TRBV5-4
clone_size: NA
d_call: TRBD2
j_call: TRBJ2-2
cdr3_nt: TGTGCCAGCAGCTTAGAGGGACTAGCGGGAGACCCGAACACCGGGGAGCTGTTTTTT
cdr3_aa: CASSLEGLAGDPNTGELFF

v_call: TRBV6-5
clone_size: NA
d_call: NA
j_call: TRBJ1-2
cdr3_nt: TGTGCCAGCAGATGGGGGCAGGAGGACTATGGCTACACCTTC
cdr3_aa: CASRWGQEDYGYTF

v_call: TRBV2
clone_size: once
d_call: NA
j_call: TRBJ1-1
cdr3_nt: TGTGCCAGCAGTGAGGGGGCGGCAGCTTTCTTT
cdr3_aa: CASSEGAAAFF

v_call: TRBV9
clone_size: few
d_call: NA
j_call: TRBJ1-1
cdr3_nt: TGTGCCAGCAGCGTAGATGTCGGGGGGGGGAACGCTTTCTTT
cdr3_aa: CASSVDVGGGNAFF

v_call: TRBV19
clone_size: NA
d_call: TRBD2
j_call: TRBJ2-3
cdr3_nt: TGTGCCAGTTCCTCTAGCGGGAGGTTCACAGATACGCAGTATTTT
cdr3_aa: CASSSSGRFTDTQYF

v_call: TRBV27
clone_size: NA
d_call: TRBD1
j_call: TRBJ1-1
cdr3_nt: TGTGCCAGCAGAAAACAGGGGGCTATGGACACTGAAGCTTTCTTT
cdr3_aa: CASRKQGAMDTEAFF

v_call: TRBV5-1
clone_size: NA
d_call: TRBD2
j_call: TRBJ2-1
cdr3_nt: TGCGCCAGCAGCTTGGCCCTAGCGGGAGGGAATGAGCAGTTCTTC
cdr3_aa: CASSLALAGGNEQFF